The 11 T cell receptor beta chains reported below all come from one sample, sequenced in a study of blood T cell repertoires in COVID-19. Only in-frame clones appear in the TCRdb table, and some are missing; sequencing was by immunoSEQ multiplex PCR. The sample yields more than 200,000 clones, approximately 90% seen once. The specimen was PBMCs or T cells enriched from blood (not recorded which). These TCRs come from a woman younger than 45 who had recovered from COVID-19.

This chain uses TRBV7-2 with TRBJ2-1, with 10 positions matching TRBD2. Looked up from germline, CDR1 is SGHTA and CDR2 is FQGNSA. CDR3 length: 15 residues. V lost 3 bases, J lost 9 bases, and 8 bases stayed unmatched. In nucleotides, the CDR3 is TGTGCCAGCAGCTTCGGCCCTAGCGGGAGTGGTGAGCAGTTCTTC. Its translation is CASSFGPSGSGEQFF.

The rearrangement joins TRBV30 to TRBJ2-3; D may be TRBD2 (6 bases). V lost 1 base and J 0 bases, leaving 17 bases between the germline ends. The CDR3 is made up of 17 amino acids. Germline lookup yields CDR1 GTSNPN and CDR2 SVGIG (reference sequence). The CDR3 coding sequence is TGTGCCTGGAGTGCTGGCCCGGGACTCCTTAGCACAGATACGCAGTATTTT. This encodes CAWSAGPGLLSTDTQYF.

This rearrangement joins TRBV30 to TRBJ2-3, with a tentative D call TRBD2 (6 bases). In germline, CDR1 is GTSNPN, CDR2 SVGIG (reference sequence). This CDR3 comprises 15 residues. V shed 3 bases and J shed 2 bases, with 15 bases lying between them. In DNA form, the CDR3 reads TGTGCCTGGAGCCAACGGGGCGGGGACACAGATACGCAGTATTTT. This encodes CAWSQRGGDTDTQYF.

This chain connects TRBV19 to TRBJ1-2; TRBD1 is a possible D gene (5 bases). The CDR3 is 14 residues long. CDR1 LNHDA and CDR2 SQIVND come from the germline V gene (reference sequence). The V end lost 3 bases, the J end lost 0 bases, and 8 bases lay between the germline ends. The CDR3 is CASSIQGPNYGYTF. The CDR3 bases are TGTGCCAGTAGTATTCAGGGCCCTAACTATGGCTACACCTTC.

The chain has TRBV28 and TRBJ1-2; possibly TRBD1 for D (5 bases). V lost 4 bases, J lost 7 bases, and 10 bases lay in between. The CDR3 loop spans 12 amino acids. CDR1 and CDR2 (germline): MDHEN, SYDVKM. The CDR3 here is CASSSVDTGYTF. In nucleotides, the CDR3 is TGTGCCAGCAGTTCGGTGGACACTGGCTACACCTTC.

Only a few counts were recorded for this clone. J is TRBJ1-2 and V is TRBV5-4; 7 nucleotides agree with TRBD1. V was pared by 5 bases and J by 4 bases, with 14 bases of the junction left unmatched. CDR1 is SGHNT, CDR2 YYREEE, per germline (reference sequence). CDR3 length: 16 residues. CDR3 DNA sequence: TGTGCCAGCAGACGGGACAGTAAAGAAGGGGGCTATGGCTACACCTTC. Its protein is CASRRDSKEGGYGYTF. Using reference TRBV5-4 and TRBJ1-2 for the parts outside the CDR3, the full variable domain is ETGVTQSPTHLIKTRGQQVTLRCSSQSGHNTVSWYQQALGQGPQFIFQYYREEENGRGNFPPRFSGLQFPNYSSELNVNALELDDSALYLCASRRDSKEGGYGYTFGSGTRLTVV.

The chain has TRBV13 and TRBJ1-2, with TRBD1 matching 7 bases. The CDR3 is 12 amino acids. Germline-derived CDR1 and CDR2 are PRHDT and FYEKMQ (reference sequence). Trimming took 4 bases from V and 8 from J; bases not matched to a gene: 4. CDR3 region: CASSSTGVGYTF. The CDR3 DNA sequence: TGTGCCAGCAGCTCAACAGGGGTAGGCTACACCTTC.

The sample holds one count of this clone. V and J are TRBV6-5 and TRBJ1-5, with unresolved D. V lost 6 bases and J 4 bases, leaving 13 bases between the germline ends. This CDR3 is built from 14 residues. The germline CDR1 and CDR2 sequences are MNHEY and SVGAGI. The DNA for the CDR3 is TGTGCCAGCAGCCTCGGGAGGCAAAATCAGCCCCAGCATTTT. Its translation: CASSLGRQNQPQHF.

This chain joins TRBV5-5 and TRBJ2-2; 9 nucleotides align to TRBD2. The CDR3 has 16 amino acids. The V gene end was trimmed by 7 bases and the J gene end by 7 bases; junction bases not matched to a gene: 14. Germline V gene data show CDR1 as SGHKS and CDR2 as YYEKEE (reference sequence). The CDR3 protein is CASRPIAGEYVGELFF. The DNA of the CDR3 is TGTGCCAGCCGACCCATAGCGGGAGAGTATGTCGGGGAGCTGTTTTTT.

This chain joins TRBV9 and TRBJ1-5; maybe TRBD1 (5 bases). The CDR3 consists of 14 residues. With 7 bases removed from V and 1 base from J, the gap between germline ends came to 12 bases. CDR1 is SGDLS and CDR2 is YYNGEE in the germline V gene. CDR3 bases: TGTGCCAGCTCCAGGGATGTAAGCAATCAGCCCCAGCATTTT. Amino acid sequence: CASSRDVSNQPQHF.

The chain joins TRBV9 to TRBJ2-3, with TRBD2 matching over 8 bases. Germline CDR1 SGDLS, CDR2 YYNGEE. CDR3 length equals 15 residues. J lost 2 bases, V lost 3 bases, and 5 bases had no gene match. In DNA form, the CDR3 reads TGTGCCAGCAGCGCACGACTAGCGAACACAGATACGCAGTATTTT. As protein: CASSARLANTDTQYF.